A single sample gave rise to the 10 T cell receptor beta chains below, sequenced in a study of T cell changes during pregnancy in multiple sclerosis. The protocol was immunoSEQ multiplex PCR, while the TCRdb copy is restricted to in-frame clones and leaves out a portion. This table has around 60,000 clones, roughly 90% appearing once. This material consisted of peripheral blood, taken in the third trimester of pregnancy. All receptors come from a female donor in good health, enrolled as a control in a pregnancy study.

The chain joins TRBV5-6 to TRBJ2-7; maybe TRBD2 (6 bases). This CDR3 comprises 12 residues. V lost 0 bases, J lost 9 bases, and 10 bases lay in between. Germline-derived CDR1 and CDR2 are SGHDT and YYEEEE. The CDR3 spells CASSLGRDGQYF. In DNA, the CDR3 is TGTGCCAGCAGCTTGGGGAGGGATGGGCAGTACTTC.

This sequence joins TRBV9 and TRBJ1-1; TRBD1 aligns across 9 bases. The CDR3 runs to 17 residues. The V segment lost 3 bases and the J segment 4 bases; nucleotides outside the gene matches: 13. Germline-derived CDR1 and CDR2 are SGDLS and YYNGEE. The CDR3 DNA is TGTGCCAGCAGCGCGCCCGGGACAGGGTGGGGAGGCACTGAAGCTTTCTTT. As protein: CASSAPGTGWGGTEAFF.

The V gene is TRBV7-2, the J gene TRBJ1-1, with 7 bases that match TRBD1. Germline V gene data show CDR1 as SGHTA and CDR2 as FQGNSA. The CDR3 spans 16 residues. V lost 3 bases and J lost 4; bases outside the gene matches: 11. The CDR3 DNA follows: TGTGCCAGCAGCTTCGGGACAGCCTTAGGGAGCACTGAAGCTTTCTTT. This translates into CASSFGTALGSTEAFF.

The gene calls are TRBV9 and TRBJ2-2; 10 bases map to TRBD2. Germline trimming cut 7 bases from V and 3 bases from J; bases unmatched to any gene: 15. The CDR3 has 18 amino acids. Germline CDR1 is SGDLS and CDR2 is YYNGEE. The CDR3 loop is CASGKGGSGRWDTGELFF. The DNA for the CDR3 is TGTGCCAGCGGAAAAGGGGGTAGCGGGAGGTGGGACACCGGGGAGCTGTTTTTT. The full variable domain, completed using reference TRBV9 and TRBJ2-2, is DSGVTQTPKHLITATGQRVTLRCSPRSGDLSVYWYQQSLDQGLQFLIQYYNGEERAKGNILERFSAQQFPDLHSELNLSSLELGDSALYFCASGKGGSGRWDTGELFFGEGSRLTVL.

This chain uses TRBV6-1 with TRBJ2-3; TRBD2 matches at 10 bases. The V segment lost 4 bases and the J segment 5 bases; nucleotides outside the gene matches: 6. Germline V lookup: CDR1 MNHNS, CDR2 SASEGT. The length of the CDR3 is 15 residues. The CDR3 nucleotides are TGTGCCAGCAGTGGGGAGCGGGAGGGCCAAGATACGCAGTATTTT. Translated: CASSGEREGQDTQYF.

The V gene is TRBV7-9, the J gene TRBJ2-3; 13 bases match TRBD2. Trimming cost V 2 bases and J 2 bases; bases outside gene matches: 7. This CDR3 comprises 18 residues. Germline CDR1 and CDR2: SEHNR and FQNEAQ (reference sequence). The CDR3: CASSLILGLAGYTDTQYF. CDR3 in DNA: TGTGCCAGCAGCTTAATCTTGGGACTAGCGGGGTACACAGATACGCAGTATTTT.

The chain has TRBV25-1 and TRBJ2-1; D ambiguous. V lost 3 bases and J 9 bases, leaving 9 bases between the germline ends. CDR1 and CDR2 (germline): MGHDK, SYGVNS. This CDR3 spans 12 amino acids. The CDR3 coding sequence is TGTGCCAGCAGTGACGGGTTTAGTGAGCAGTTCTTC. It encodes CASSDGFSEQFF. The variable domain in full, with the rest retrieved from reference TRBV25-1 and TRBJ2-1, is EADIYQTPRYLVIGTGKKITLECSQTMGHDKMYWYQQDPGMELHLIHYSYGVNSTEKGDLSSESTVSRIRTEHFPLTLESARPSHTSQYLCASSDGFSEQFFGPGTRLTVL.

This clone was observed a single time. This sequence joins TRBV13 and TRBJ1-1; 9 nucleotides match TRBD1. Germline V lookup: CDR1 PRHDT, CDR2 FYEKMQ (reference sequence). The CDR3 extends over 19 amino acids. Unmatched junction bases numbered 18, after V lost 3 bases and J lost 4 bases. This CDR3 is CASSFRYRRTGDVGTEAFF. CDR3 bases: TGTGCCAGCAGCTTCCGATATCGTCGGACAGGGGACGTGGGCACTGAAGCTTTCTTT. Complete variable domain (other parts from reference TRBV13 and TRBJ1-1): AAGVIQSPRHLIKEKRETATLKCYPIPRHDTVYWYQQGPGQDPQFLISFYEKMQSDKGSIPDRFSAQQFSDYHSELNMSSLELGDSALYFCASSFRYRRTGDVGTEAFFGQGTRLTVV.

The V and J genes are TRBV10-3 and TRBJ2-1; TRBD1 matches 9 bases. The CDR3 is 13 residues long. J lost 8 bases, V lost 8 bases, and 7 bases had no gene match. CDR1 is ENHRY, CDR2 SYGVKD, per germline. CDR3 nucleotides: TGTGCCATCCGGGACAGGGACCGCGATGAGCAGTTCTTC. Translated, it gives CAIRDRDRDEQFF.

The rearrangement uses TRBV7-3 and TRBJ2-1, with 15 bases aligning to TRBD2. The CDR3 covers 19 residues. Trimming cost V 5 bases and J 6 bases; bases outside gene matches: 14. Germline lookup yields CDR1 SGHTA and CDR2 FQGTGA. In DNA, the CDR3 is TGTGCCAGCAGCGCCCAAGGGGCGGGACTAGCGGGAGGTATCAATGAGCAGTTCTTC. It is translated as CASSAQGAGLAGGINEQFF.